Listed here are 27 T cell receptor beta chains from one sample, sequenced in a study of T cell responses to AZD1222 COVID-19 vaccine (dated by TCRdb to the early 2020s). Library prep was done by the immunoSEQ multiplex PCR assay. TCRdb retrieved this table from immuneACCESS and kept in-frame rearrangements only. Not all clones are present; in checked studies, unresolved V genes account for under half, and no reason is known for the remainder. This sample is represented by 70,000 to 95,000 clones; around 92% of them were singletons. About 2.6% of the sample is held by the ten biggest clonotypes. The sample's time point label, decoded: baseline before first vaccination. The treatment or condition label here, explained by the study, means: meningococcal conjugate vaccine given as trial control. Source: peripheral blood, taken on day 0 of MenACWY control vaccination. All receptors come from an adult in good health.

The chain combines TRBV12-3 or TRBV12-4 with TRBJ1-1; D not resolved. V was shortened by 7 bases and J by 8 bases, with 11 bases between the two germline ends. This CDR3 has 11 residues. The CDR3 sequence is CASTPGKEAFF. CDR3 coding DNA: TGTGCCAGCACCCCGGGAAAAGAAGCTTTCTTT.

The gene calls are TRBV7-9 and TRBJ1-4; tentatively, D is TRBD1 (6 bases). The CDR3 consists of 15 residues. V was trimmed by 5 bases and J by 4 bases, leaving 14 bases between them. Germline V CDR1 and CDR2: SEHNR, FQNEAQ (reference sequence). The CDR3, as DNA: TGTGCCAGCAGCCCGGGACATCGACTTAATGAAAAACTGTTTTTT. Protein product: CASSPGHRLNEKLFF.

V gene TRBV6-5 combines with J gene TRBJ1-5, with 7 bases that match TRBD1. The CDR3 totals 13 residues. The ends lost 8 bases at V and 4 bases at J; junction bases unmatched: 5. The germline V gene encodes CDR1 MNHEY and CDR2 SVGAGI. Written as DNA, the CDR3 is TGTGCCAGCCGGGGACAGCCTAATCAGCCCCAGCATTTT. This translates into CASRGQPNQPQHF.

As for this clone: As the CDR3 is not closed by the conserved phenylalanine or tryptophan, this likely results from a read error. The limits of the CDR3 on the DNA are not certain, so only TCRdb's listed CDR3 is given. The chain recombines TRBV19 with TRBJ1-2; the DNA was not compared with TRBD1, the D call given in the table. Per germline, CDR1 LNHDA and CDR2 SQIVND (reference sequence). The CDR3 is 9 residues long, counting both termini. CDR3: CASSIDGTG.

The rearrangement links TRBV11-1 to TRBJ2-1; a possible D gene is TRBD2 (5 bases). In germline, CDR1 is SGHAT, CDR2 FQDESV (reference sequence). Trimming took 5 bases from V and 0 from J, leaving 11 bases between them. The CDR3 extends over 15 amino acids. CDR3 sequence: CASSRSGFSYNEQFF. The CDR3 DNA is TGTGCCAGCAGCCGGAGCGGATTCTCCTACAATGAGCAGTTCTTC.

The chain uses TRBV28 and TRBJ2-7, with D possibly being TRBD1 or TRBD2 (6 bases each). V dropped 1 base and J dropped 7 bases, with 23 bases sitting between them. Germline V lookup: CDR1 MDHEN, CDR2 SYDVKM. CDR3 size: 17 residues. CDR3 sequence (DNA): TGTGCCAGCAGTTTATCGCGCCCGGATCGGAGGGGGGATGAGCAGTACTTC. Amino acid sequence: CASSLSRPDRRGDEQYF.

The gene calls are TRBV6-1 and TRBJ1-2; D may be TRBD1 (5 bases). Germline values: CDR1 MNHNS, CDR2 SASEGT. The length of the CDR3 is 15 residues. Trimming took 1 base from V and 0 from J, leaving 9 bases between them. The chain's CDR3 is CASSEVGGANYGYTF. The CDR3 DNA is TGTGCCAGCAGTGAAGTCGGGGGAGCTAACTATGGCTACACCTTC.

The CDR3 sequence is CASRTSGNNEQFF. In nucleotides, the CDR3 is TGCGCCAGCAGGACTAGCGGGAACAATGAGCAGTTCTTC. V usage is TRBV10-1 and J usage is TRBJ2-1, with TRBD2 matching over 11 bases. From germline, CDR1 is WNHNN and CDR2 SYGVQD (reference sequence). V lost 6 bases, J lost 5 bases, and 0 bases stayed unmatched. This CDR3 region has 13 residues.

This clone was counted a single time. The chain combines TRBV7-9 with TRBJ2-2, with D perhaps matching TRBD2 (6 bases). Germline V gene data show CDR1 as SEHNR and CDR2 as FQNEAQ (reference sequence). Trimming stripped 6 bases from V and 2 bases from J, with 10 bases between. The CDR3 runs to 14 residues. CDR3 in amino acids: CASRLAYNTGELFF. CDR3 nucleotide sequence: TGTGCCAGCAGGCTAGCGTACAACACCGGGGAGCTGTTTTTT.

The rearrangement uses TRBV27 and TRBJ1-2; 7 nucleotides line up with TRBD1. Losses at the gene ends were 5 bases for V and 2 bases for J; bases not matched to a gene: 8. CDR1 is MNHEY, CDR2 SMNVEV, per germline (reference sequence). CDR3 size: 15 residues. The CDR3 protein is CASSPDRLSNYGYTF. The CDR3 DNA reads TGTGCCAGCAGTCCGGACAGGCTGAGCAACTATGGCTACACCTTC.

This chain links TRBV21-1 with TRBJ2-1; no check of the table's D call, TRBD2, against the DNA was made. TRBV21-1 is assigned pseudogene status. The CDR3 length is 10 residues. CDR3 DNA: TGTGCCAGCAGCAAACTCTCCGGGTTCTTC. This codes for CASSKLSGFF.

V and J are TRBV18 and TRBJ1-1; the D gene is possibly TRBD1 (6 bases). The CDR3 has 16 residues. Germline assignment: CDR1 KGHSH and CDR2 LQKENI. The V gene lost 0 bases and the J gene lost 6 bases, with 17 bases spanning the gap. The CDR3 DNA is TGTGCCAGCTCACCACCGGGCGGGGGGGCTCACTCTGAAGCTTTCTTT. Its protein is CASSPPGGGAHSEAFF.

The chain joins TRBV19 to TRBJ1-2; D not certain. CDR3 length: 14 residues. Germline values: CDR1 LNHDA, CDR2 SQIVND (reference sequence). The ends were cut back, 3 bases at V and 8 bases at J, with 16 bases in the middle. The CDR3 spells CASSITGSRTGYTF. As DNA, the CDR3 is TGTGCCAGTAGTATCACCGGGTCTCGAACGGGCTACACCTTC.

The chain combines TRBV6-2 or TRBV6-3 with TRBJ1-5; 8 bases map to TRBD1. V trimming: 0 bases; J trimming: 7 bases; junction bases outside the gene matches: 8. The CDR3 length is 16 residues. Germline CDR1 and CDR2: MNHEY and SVGEGT. CDR3 nucleotide sequence: TGTGCCAGCAGTTACTCGTGGCAGGGGGCGCGACAGCCCCAGCATTTT. Encoded protein: CASSYSWQGARQPQHF.

This sequence joins TRBV3-1 (or the pseudogene TRBV3-2) and TRBJ1-1, with D hard to call. Germline CDR1 and CDR2: LGHDT and YNNKEL (reference sequence). The length of the CDR3 is 13 residues. V lost 3 bases and J 2 bases, leaving 7 bases between the germline ends. CDR3 sequence (DNA): TGTGCCAGCAGCCAGACAACAAACACTGAAGCTTTCTTT. Its protein is CASSQTTNTEAFF.

The J gene is TRBJ2-7, the V gene TRBV11-3; TRBD1 is a possible D gene (6 bases). V dropped 0 bases and J dropped 6 bases, with 18 bases sitting between them. Germline loops: CDR1 SGHNT, CDR2 YENEEA. This CDR3 contains 16 residues. CDR3 protein: CASSLDGRQVRGEQYF. CDR3 nucleotides: TGTGCCAGCAGCTTAGATGGGCGACAGGTCCGAGGCGAGCAGTACTTC.

This rearrangement joins TRBV7-9 to TRBJ2-5, with a possible D match to TRBD1 (5 bases). Germline CDR1 reads SEHNR; CDR2 reads FQNEAQ (reference sequence). V was pared by 4 bases and J by 1 base, with 7 bases between. This CDR3 is built from 13 residues. The CDR3 sequence is CASSSGPQETQYF. The CDR3 nucleotides read TGTGCCAGCAGCTCAGGGCCCCAAGAGACCCAGTACTTC.

This clone was detected only once. This chain joins TRBV12-5 and TRBJ2-3; TRBD2 might be the D (6 bases). The V gene's germline CDR1 is LGHNT and CDR2 FRNRAP. CDR3 length equals 16 residues. Trimming shortened V by 2 bases and J by 2 bases, and 14 bases separated the two germline ends. The CDR3 sequence is CASGLPQGGPTDTQYF. For the CDR3, the DNA is TGTGCTAGTGGTTTGCCCCAGGGAGGCCCCACAGATACGCAGTATTTT.

The J gene is TRBJ1-6, the V gene TRBV4-2; the D gene is possibly TRBD1 (6 bases). Germline CDR1 LGHNA, CDR2 YNFKEQ. This CDR3 region has 16 residues. Between the trimmed V and J ends, which lost 2 bases and 0 bases, there was a span of 8 bases. CDR3 sequence: CASSQTDSSYNSPLHF. In nucleotides, the CDR3 is TGTGCCAGCAGCCAAACGGACAGCTCCTATAATTCACCCCTCCACTTT.

The chain links TRBV3-1 (or the pseudogene TRBV3-2) to TRBJ1-6; D unclear. The CDR3 has 14 amino acids. Germline-derived CDR1 and CDR2 are LGHDT and YNNKEL (reference sequence). V gave up 4 bases and J gave up 7 bases, with 11 bases separating them. In nucleotides, the CDR3 is TGTGCCAGCAGCCCAAAGGCCGGGAATTCACCCCTCCACTTT. Residues: CASSPKAGNSPLHF.

This clone was observed once. The chain employs TRBV5-4 and TRBJ2-5, with a weak D call TRBD2 (6 bases). Germline-derived CDR1 and CDR2 are SGHNT and YYREEE (reference sequence). The V end lost 4 bases, the J end lost 1 base, and 11 bases lay between the germline ends. This CDR3 is built from 14 residues. The CDR3 DNA follows: TGTGCCAGCAGCGATCTAGCGCCCCAAGAGACCCAGTACTTC. Amino acid sequence: CASSDLAPQETQYF.

The chain combines TRBV18 with TRBJ2-5; 9 nucleotides align to TRBD2. This CDR3 is 16 amino acids long. The V gene's germline CDR1 is KGHSH and CDR2 LQKENI. V shed 0 bases and J 7 bases; nucleotides not matched to a gene: 9. The CDR3 DNA reads TGTGCCAGCTCACCACCTCTAGCGGGGCCGAATCGGACCCAGTACTTC. Translated: CASSPPLAGPNRTQYF.

The chain recombines TRBV3-1 (or the pseudogene TRBV3-2) with TRBJ2-3; 12 nucleotides match TRBD2. V trimming: 4 bases; J trimming: 10 bases; junction bases outside the gene matches: 9. The germline CDR1 and CDR2 sequences are LGHDT and YNNKEL (reference sequence). The CDR3 sequence is 15 residues long. The CDR3 protein is CASSLTSGGTDAQYF. The DNA for the CDR3 is TGTGCCAGCAGCCTGACTAGCGGGGGTACCGATGCGCAGTATTTT.

A single count supports this clone. V gene TRBV9 combines with J gene TRBJ2-3; 10 nucleotides line up with TRBD2. The CDR3 length is 18 residues. Germline V gene data show CDR1 as SGDLS and CDR2 as YYNGEE. The junction had 7 bases not matched to a gene; V was cut back by 0 bases and J by 0 bases. The CDR3 DNA reads as TGTGCCAGCAGCGTAGGGGCTAGCGGGGGAGCTAGCACAGATACGCAGTATTTT. Translating it yields CASSVGASGGASTDTQYF.

The V and J genes are TRBV7-6 and TRBJ1-2; unclear D gene. CDR3 length equals 11 residues. Germline V gene lookup returns CDR1 SGHVS and CDR2 FNYEAQ. V lost 6 bases, J lost 4 bases, and 6 bases lay in between. The CDR3 DNA reads as TGTGCCAGCAGACCTTTCTATGGCTACACCTTC. Residues: CASRPFYGYTF. Complete variable domain (other parts from reference TRBV7-6 and TRBJ1-2): GAGVSQSPRYKVTKRGQDVALRCDPISGHVSLYWYRQALGQGPEFLTYFNYEAQQDKSGLPNDRFSAERPEGSISTLTIQRTEQRDSAMYRCASRPFYGYTFGSGTRLTVV.

The chain couples TRBV18 to TRBJ1-4; D is unresolved. CDR1 KGHSH and CDR2 LQKENI come from the germline V gene. The V gene lost 6 bases and the J gene lost 5 bases, with 7 bases spanning the gap. The CDR3 runs 12 residues. This chain's CDR3 is CASSSGNEKLFF. CDR3 bases: TGTGCCAGCTCTTCGGGGAATGAAAAACTGTTTTTT.

The rearrangement joins TRBV28 to TRBJ1-4; no definite D call. The length of the CDR3 is 11 residues. V lost 3 bases and J lost 12, with 8 bases in between. CDR1 and CDR2 from the germline V gene are MDHEN and SYDVKM. The CDR3 coding sequence is TGTGCCAGCAGTTTCCAGGAGGAACTGTTTTTT. Amino acids: CASSFQEELFF.